Given below is one T cell receptor beta chain in context. The antigen is unknown. These data are taken from a study of radiotherapy plus CTLA-4 blockade in lung cancer. The overall study: Objective response was observed in 18% of patients, and disease control in around 31%.

General study points: It was early blood T cell clone dynamics, with interferon-beta, that reportedly best predicted response. An expansion of tumor-derived TCR clones occurred in blood after radiotherapy plus ipilimumab.

The table came from immunoSEQ multiplex PCR; TCRdb's copy has only in-frame clones and leaves some out. This table holds 51,000 or so clones, approximately 76% found once. The CDR3 is 17 amino acids. CDR1 and CDR2 (germline): SEHNR, FQNEAQ (reference sequence). The ends lost 2 bases at V and 2 bases at J; junction bases unmatched: 12. Chemo-refractory metastatic non-small-cell lung cancer patients underwent focal radiation alongside CTLA-4 blockade with ipilimumab. The receptor was derived from a human donor with non-small cell lung cancer who had stable disease on radiotherapy plus ipilimumab. The chain links TRBV7-9 to TRBJ2-7; 7 bases map to TRBD1. This sample comprised peripheral blood, obtained from a patient treated with radiotherapy plus ipilimumab. Written as DNA, the CDR3 is TGTGCCAGCAGCTTACGCCCGTTGACAGGGAGACCCTACGAGCAGTACTTC. It is translated as CASSLRPLTGRPYEQYF. Based on the CDR3 plus reference TRBV7-9 and TRBJ2-7, the full variable domain is DTGVSQNPRHKITKRGQNVTFRCDPISEHNRLYWYRQTLGQGPEFLTYFQNEAQLEKSRLLSDRFSAERPKGSFSTLEIQRTEQGDSAMYLCASSLRPLTGRPYEQYFGPGTRLTVT.